The following is a T cell receptor beta chain sequence with its context. Its target is unknown. Each of the patients experienced relapse following autologous stem cell transplantation, and their brentuximab vedotin exposure differed. This specimen comes from a study of PD-1 blockade in classical Hodgkin lymphoma. Study outcomes and limitations: What drove the repertoire differences, possibly disease activity or prior therapy, has not been defined.

Some clones are missing from TCRdb's copy, which holds only in-frame ones; the method was immunoSEQ multiplex PCR. In the table there are some 23,000 clones, around 63% of which are singletons. V lost 2 bases, J lost 5 bases, and 6 bases lay in between. CDR1 and CDR2 from the germline V gene are MNHEY and SMNVEV (reference sequence). CDR3 size: 12 residues. The TCR comes from a human donor with classical Hodgkin lymphoma. The chain joins TRBV27 to TRBJ1-2; a weak D match, TRBD1 (5 bases). The sample was peripheral blood mononuclear cells (PBMCs), taken at baseline. The CDR3 spells CASSLQGYGYTF. The DNA for the CDR3 is TGTGCCAGCAGTTTACAGGGTTATGGCTACACCTTC.